This T cell receptor (beta chain) originates from a study of T cell responses to AZD1222 COVID-19 vaccine (dated by TCRdb to the early 2020s). Context from the whole study: A total of 233 trial participants underwent TCR sequencing, of whom roughly 210 received two doses of AZD1222 and about 25 received two doses of the MenACWY control vaccine. Trial participants were enrolled into age subgroups of 18-55, 56-69 and 70-plus years, which contained 148, 28 and 57 TCR-sequenced participants, respectively.

A remark on this clone: There is no known antigen for this receptor. Base qualities are not at hand, and no much larger clone is one base apart.

V loses 5 bases at its end and J loses 2 bases; junction bases beyond the gene matches: 18. The germline V gene (reference sequence) yields MNHNY for CDR1 and SVGAGI for CDR2. The CDR3, cysteine through phenylalanine, is 19 amino acids long. CDR3 DNA is the only sequence kept; it has 57 bases, read in frame from the first base. According to the study, the label for this sample's time point signals: about 28 days (+/-7) after the second vaccine dose. AZD1222 recipients with second doses at about 4 weeks or about 12 weeks were pooled, because spike-specific TCR depth and breadth did not differ between schedules. Vaccinee samples were obtained from the UK trials COV001 and COV002, which included a single-blind randomized controlled phase 2/3 trial of AZD1222 (ChAdOx1 nCoV-19) in healthy adults. For TCRbeta chain sequencing, PBMC samples were collected from trial participants at day 0 and at day 28 after the second dose.

The CDR3 regions of human TCRbeta chains were subjected to immunosequencing. The paper's data handling went like this. Repertoire TCRs were matched against a reference library of SARS-CoV-2-specific TCRs generated with the MIRA antigen-specificity platform. Breadth meant the fraction of unique TCRs that were SARS-CoV-2-associated, whereas depth meant the fraction of total T cells that were SARS-CoV-2-associated. Using the MIRA data, each spike-specific TCR was mapped to the spike region that the TCR reacts to and placed in a CD4 or CD8 class. Log10-transformed breadth and depth values were compared by one-way ANOVA with Sidak's multiple comparisons tests. Entries here come from immuneACCESS through TCRdb and include only in-frame sequences with V and J called. Some clones fail to appear in such tables; in the studies checked, an unresolved V gene covers under half of the shortfall, and the cause of the remainder is unknown. V and J calls and clone size are copied from that table; D and trimming were computed from the DNA. The sample records about 270,000 clones, roughly 93% of which are singletons. Clones ranked in the top ten supply 0.55% of the sample.

Overall study results and their limits: Conclusions about previously exposed vaccinees were limited because only six AZD1222 recipients were SARS-CoV-2 seropositive at baseline. The vaccine-associated CD4 TCRs covered the entire spike protein, and the dominant responses fell in regions 160-218 and 743-854. Nearly half of unique spike-specific TCRs reportedly recognized epitopes outside regions mutated in the B.1.351 and B.1.1.7 variants. After two AZD1222 doses, both the breadth and the depth of spike-specific TCRs were significantly higher than at day 0 and than in MenACWY recipients. Because no day 14 peak-response samples were available, the repertoires could be characterized only after the peak T cell response. Most participants were white British and females outnumbered males, and the authors suggested that clonal diversity may have been underestimated. The 56-69-year group was small, and its depth increase did not reach significance, likely because of low power.

The rearrangement joined TRBV6-6 to TRBJ1-2; 9 central nucleotides agree with TRBD1. The material was peripheral blood, obtained 28 days after the second AZD1222 dose. This clonotype originated in an adult who received the AZD1222 COVID-19 vaccine. The CDR3 region has the sequence CASSRRTFSTGGVNYGYTF. The DNA is TGTGCCAGCAGTCGACGAACTTTTTCGACAGGGGGGGTCAACTATGGCTACACCTTC.